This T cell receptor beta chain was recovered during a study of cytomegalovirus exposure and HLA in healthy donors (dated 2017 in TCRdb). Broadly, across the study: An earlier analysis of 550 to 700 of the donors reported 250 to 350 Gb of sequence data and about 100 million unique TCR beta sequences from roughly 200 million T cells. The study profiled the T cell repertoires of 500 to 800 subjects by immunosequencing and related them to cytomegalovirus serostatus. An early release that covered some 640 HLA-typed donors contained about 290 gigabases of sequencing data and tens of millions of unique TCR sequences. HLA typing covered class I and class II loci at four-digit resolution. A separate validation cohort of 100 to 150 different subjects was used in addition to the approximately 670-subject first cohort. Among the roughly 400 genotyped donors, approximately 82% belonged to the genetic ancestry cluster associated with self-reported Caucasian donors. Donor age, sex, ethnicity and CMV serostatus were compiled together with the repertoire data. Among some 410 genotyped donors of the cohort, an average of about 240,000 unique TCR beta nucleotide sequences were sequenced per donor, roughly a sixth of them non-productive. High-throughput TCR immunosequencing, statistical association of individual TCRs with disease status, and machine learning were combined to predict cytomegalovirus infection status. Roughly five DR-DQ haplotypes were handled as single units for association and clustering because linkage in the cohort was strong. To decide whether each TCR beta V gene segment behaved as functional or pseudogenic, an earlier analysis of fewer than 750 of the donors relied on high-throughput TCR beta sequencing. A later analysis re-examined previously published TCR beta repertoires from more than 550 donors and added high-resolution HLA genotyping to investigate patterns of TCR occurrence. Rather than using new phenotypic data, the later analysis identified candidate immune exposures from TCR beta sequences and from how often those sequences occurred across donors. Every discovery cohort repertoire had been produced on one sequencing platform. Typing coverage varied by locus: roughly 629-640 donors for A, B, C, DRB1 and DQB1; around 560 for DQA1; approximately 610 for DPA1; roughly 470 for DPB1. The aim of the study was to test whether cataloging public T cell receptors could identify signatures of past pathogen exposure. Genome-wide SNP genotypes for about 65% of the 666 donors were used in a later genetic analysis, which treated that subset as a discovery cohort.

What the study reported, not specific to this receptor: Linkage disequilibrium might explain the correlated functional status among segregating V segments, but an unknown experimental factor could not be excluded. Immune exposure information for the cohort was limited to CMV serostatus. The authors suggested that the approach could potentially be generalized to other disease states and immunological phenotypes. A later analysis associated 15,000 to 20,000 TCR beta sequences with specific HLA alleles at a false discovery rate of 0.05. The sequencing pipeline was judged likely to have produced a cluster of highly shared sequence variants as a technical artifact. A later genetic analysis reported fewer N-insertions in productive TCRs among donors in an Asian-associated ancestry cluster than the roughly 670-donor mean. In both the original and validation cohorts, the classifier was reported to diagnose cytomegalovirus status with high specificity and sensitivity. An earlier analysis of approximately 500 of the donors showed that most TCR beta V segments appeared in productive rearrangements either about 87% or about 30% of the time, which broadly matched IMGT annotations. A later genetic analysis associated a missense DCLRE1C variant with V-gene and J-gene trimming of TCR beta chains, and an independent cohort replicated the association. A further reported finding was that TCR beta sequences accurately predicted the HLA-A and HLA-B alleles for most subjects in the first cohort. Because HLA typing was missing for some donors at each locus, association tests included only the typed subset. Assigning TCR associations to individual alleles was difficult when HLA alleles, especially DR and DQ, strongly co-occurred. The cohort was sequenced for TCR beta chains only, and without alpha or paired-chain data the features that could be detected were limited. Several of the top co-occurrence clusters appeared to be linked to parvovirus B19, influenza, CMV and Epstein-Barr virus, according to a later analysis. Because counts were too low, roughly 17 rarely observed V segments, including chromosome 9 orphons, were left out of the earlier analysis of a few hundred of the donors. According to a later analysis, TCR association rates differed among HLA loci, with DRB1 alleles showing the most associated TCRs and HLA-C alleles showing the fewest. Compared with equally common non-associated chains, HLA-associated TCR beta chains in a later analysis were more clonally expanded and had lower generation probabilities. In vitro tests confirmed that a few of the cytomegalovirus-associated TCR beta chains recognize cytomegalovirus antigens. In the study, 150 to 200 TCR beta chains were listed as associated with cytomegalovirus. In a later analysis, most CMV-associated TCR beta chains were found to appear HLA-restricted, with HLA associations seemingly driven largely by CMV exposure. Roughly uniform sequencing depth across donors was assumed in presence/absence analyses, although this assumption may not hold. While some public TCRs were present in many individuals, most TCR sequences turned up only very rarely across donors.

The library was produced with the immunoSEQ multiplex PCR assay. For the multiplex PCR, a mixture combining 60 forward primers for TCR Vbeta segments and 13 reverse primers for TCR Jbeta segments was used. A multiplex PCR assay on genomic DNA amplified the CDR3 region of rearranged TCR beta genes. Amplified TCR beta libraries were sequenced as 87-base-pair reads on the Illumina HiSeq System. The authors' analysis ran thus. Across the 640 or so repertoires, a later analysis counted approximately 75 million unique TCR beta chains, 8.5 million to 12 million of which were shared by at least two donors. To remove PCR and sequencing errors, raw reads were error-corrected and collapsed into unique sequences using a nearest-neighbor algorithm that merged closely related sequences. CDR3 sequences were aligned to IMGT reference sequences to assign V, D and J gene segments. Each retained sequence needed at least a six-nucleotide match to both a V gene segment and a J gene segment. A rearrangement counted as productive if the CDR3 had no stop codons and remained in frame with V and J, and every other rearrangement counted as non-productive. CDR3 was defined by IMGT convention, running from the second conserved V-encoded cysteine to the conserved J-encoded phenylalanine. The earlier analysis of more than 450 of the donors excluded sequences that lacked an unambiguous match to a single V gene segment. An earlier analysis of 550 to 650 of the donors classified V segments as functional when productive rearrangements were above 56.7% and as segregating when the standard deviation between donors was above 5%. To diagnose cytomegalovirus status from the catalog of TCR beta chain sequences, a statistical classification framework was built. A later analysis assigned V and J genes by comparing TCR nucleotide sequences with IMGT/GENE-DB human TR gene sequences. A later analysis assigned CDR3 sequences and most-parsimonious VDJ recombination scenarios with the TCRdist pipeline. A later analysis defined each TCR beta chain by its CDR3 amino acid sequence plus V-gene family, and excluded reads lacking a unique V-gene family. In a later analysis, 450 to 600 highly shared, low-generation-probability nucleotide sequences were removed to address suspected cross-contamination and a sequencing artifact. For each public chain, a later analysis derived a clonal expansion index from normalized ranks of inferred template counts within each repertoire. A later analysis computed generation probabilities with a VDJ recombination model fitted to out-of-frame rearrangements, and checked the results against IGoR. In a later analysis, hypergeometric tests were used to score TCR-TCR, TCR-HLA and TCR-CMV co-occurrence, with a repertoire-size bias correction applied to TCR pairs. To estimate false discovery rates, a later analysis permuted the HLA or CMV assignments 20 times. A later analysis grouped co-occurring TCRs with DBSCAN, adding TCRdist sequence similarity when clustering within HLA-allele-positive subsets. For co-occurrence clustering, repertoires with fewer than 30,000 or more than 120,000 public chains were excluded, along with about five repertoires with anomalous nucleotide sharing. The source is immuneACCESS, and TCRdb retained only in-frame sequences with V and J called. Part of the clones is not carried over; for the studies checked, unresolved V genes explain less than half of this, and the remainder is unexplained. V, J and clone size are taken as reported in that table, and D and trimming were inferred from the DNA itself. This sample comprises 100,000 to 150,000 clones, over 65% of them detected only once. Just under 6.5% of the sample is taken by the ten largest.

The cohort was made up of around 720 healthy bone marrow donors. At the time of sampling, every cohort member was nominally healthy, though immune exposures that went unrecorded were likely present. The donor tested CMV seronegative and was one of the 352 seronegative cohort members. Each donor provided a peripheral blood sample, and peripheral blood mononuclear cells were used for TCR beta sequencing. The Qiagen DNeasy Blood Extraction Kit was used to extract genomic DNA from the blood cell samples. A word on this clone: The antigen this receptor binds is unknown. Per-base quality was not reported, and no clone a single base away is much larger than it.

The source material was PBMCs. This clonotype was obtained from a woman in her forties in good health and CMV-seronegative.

This receptor carries the CDR3 CASSLAGTGEETQYF. The sequenced DNA is TGCGCCAGCAGCTTGGCCGGAACAGGAGAAGAGACCCAGTACTTC. The V and J genes are TRBV5-1 and TRBJ2-5; TRBD1 could be the D gene, as 5 bases match. A distance of 12 bases separates the germline ends of V and J, which lose 0 bases and 3 bases respectively. The CDR3 holds 15 amino acids from the cysteine to the phenylalanine. Only the CDR3 portion is preserved as DNA: 45 bases, with reading frame beginning at the first base. The germline V gene yields SGHRS for CDR1 and YFSETQ for CDR2.